This T cell receptor beta chain was captured by sequencing in a study of shared clonotypes between healthy human individuals. Whole-study findings and limits: Rarefaction curves obtained for sorted subsets showed sequencing incomplete despite large depth.

Germline V gene sequence: CDR1 SGHTA, CDR2 FQGNSA. The CDR3 has 16 amino acids. Germline trimming cut 5 bases from V and 3 bases from J; bases unmatched to any gene: 8. As concerns this clone: The antigen remains unidentified.

Each subset's genomic DNA was shared equally among a number of immunoSEQ plates. Sorted-subset replicate PCR reactions were performed with approximately 200 ng DNA, corresponding to 30,000 to 35,000 T cell genomes. Generated by immunoSEQ multiplex PCR, the TCRdb table keeps only in-frame clones and is missing some. The data show approximately 2,000,000 clones, with 90% to 95% seen just once and around 1.8% held by the top ten. Naive CD8 cells, CD45RO-negative and positively selected for CCR7, excluded terminally differentiated effector memory CD45RA+ cells. Sequencing input: naive CD8+ T cells from PBMCs. The genes are TRBV7-2 and TRBJ2-1; 9 nucleotides match TRBD2. This sequence originates from a man aged 18 to 29 in good health. Some clones in this sample may be carry-over from other donors' samples. Written as DNA, the CDR3 is TGTGCCAGCAGCGCTATAGCGGGAGCAAACTACAATGAGCAGTTCTTC. Protein: CASSAIAGANYNEQFF.